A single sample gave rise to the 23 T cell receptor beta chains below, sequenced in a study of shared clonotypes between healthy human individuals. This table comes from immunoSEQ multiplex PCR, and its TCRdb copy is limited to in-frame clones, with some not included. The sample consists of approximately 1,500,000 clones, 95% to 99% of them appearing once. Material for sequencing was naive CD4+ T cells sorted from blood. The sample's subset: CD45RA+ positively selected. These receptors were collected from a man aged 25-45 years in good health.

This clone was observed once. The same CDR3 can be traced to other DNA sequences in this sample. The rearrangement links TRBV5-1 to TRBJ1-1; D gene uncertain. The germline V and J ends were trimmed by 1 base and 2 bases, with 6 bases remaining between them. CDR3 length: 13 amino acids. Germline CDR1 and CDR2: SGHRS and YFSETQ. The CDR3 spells CASSLQDNTEAFF. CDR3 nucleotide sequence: TGCGCCAGCAGCTTGCAGGATAACACTGAAGCTTTCTTT.

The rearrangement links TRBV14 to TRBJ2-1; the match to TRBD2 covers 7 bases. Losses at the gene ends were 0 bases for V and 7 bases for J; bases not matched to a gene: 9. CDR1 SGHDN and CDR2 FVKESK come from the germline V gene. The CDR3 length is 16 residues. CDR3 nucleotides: TGTGCCAGCAGCCAAGATGAGAGGTCGCGGGGGAATGAGCAGTTCTTC. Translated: CASSQDERSRGNEQFF.

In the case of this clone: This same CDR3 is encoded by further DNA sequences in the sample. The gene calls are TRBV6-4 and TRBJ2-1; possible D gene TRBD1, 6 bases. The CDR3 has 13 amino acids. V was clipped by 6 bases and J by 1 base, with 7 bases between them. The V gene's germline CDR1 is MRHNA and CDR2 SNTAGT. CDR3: CASRGGSYNEQFF. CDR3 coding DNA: TGTGCCAGCAGAGGGGGATCCTACAATGAGCAGTTCTTC.

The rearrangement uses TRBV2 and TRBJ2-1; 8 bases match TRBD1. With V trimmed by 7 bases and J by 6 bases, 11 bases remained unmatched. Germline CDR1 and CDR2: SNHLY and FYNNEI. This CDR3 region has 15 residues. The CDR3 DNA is TGTGCCAGCACCCGGACAGGGTTAGGGGCCAATGAGCAGTTCTTC. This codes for CASTRTGLGANEQFF. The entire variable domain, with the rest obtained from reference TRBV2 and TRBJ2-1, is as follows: EPEVTQTPSHQVTQMGQEVILRCVPISNHLYFYWYRQILGQKVEFLVSFYNNEISEKSEIFDDQFSVERPDGSNFTLKIRSTKLEDSAMYFCASTRTGLGANEQFFGPGTRLTVL.

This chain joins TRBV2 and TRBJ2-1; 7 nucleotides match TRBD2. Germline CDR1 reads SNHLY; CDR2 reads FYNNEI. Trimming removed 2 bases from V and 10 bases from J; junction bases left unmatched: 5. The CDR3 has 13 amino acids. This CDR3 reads CASSELPAGEQFF. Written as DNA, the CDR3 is TGTGCCAGCAGTGAATTGCCAGCGGGAGAGCAGTTCTTC.

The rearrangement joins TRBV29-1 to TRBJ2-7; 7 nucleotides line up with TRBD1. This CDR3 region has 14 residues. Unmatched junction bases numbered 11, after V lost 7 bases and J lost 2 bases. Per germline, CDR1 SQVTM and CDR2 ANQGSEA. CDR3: CSARTGVRTYEQYF. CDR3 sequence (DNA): TGCAGCGCCCGAACAGGGGTCAGGACCTACGAGCAGTACTTC.

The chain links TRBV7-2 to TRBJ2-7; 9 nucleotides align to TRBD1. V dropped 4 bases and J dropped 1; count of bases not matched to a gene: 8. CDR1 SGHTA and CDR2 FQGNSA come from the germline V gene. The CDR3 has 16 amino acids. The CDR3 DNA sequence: TGTGCCAGCAGCTCCCCTGGGGACAGGGAATCCTACGAGCAGTACTTC. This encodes CASSSPGDRESYEQYF.

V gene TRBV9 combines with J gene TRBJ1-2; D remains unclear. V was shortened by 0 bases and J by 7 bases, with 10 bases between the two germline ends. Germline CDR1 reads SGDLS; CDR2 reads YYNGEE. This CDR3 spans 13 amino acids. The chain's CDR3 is CASSVDVRSGYTF. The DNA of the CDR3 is TGTGCCAGCAGCGTAGACGTCAGATCTGGCTACACCTTC.

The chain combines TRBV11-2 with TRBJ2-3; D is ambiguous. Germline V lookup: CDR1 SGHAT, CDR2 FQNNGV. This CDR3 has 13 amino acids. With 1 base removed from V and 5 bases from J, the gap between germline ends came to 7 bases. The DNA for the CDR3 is TGTGCCAGCAGCTTAGTCGTAGGAGATACGCAGTATTTT. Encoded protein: CASSLVVGDTQYF.

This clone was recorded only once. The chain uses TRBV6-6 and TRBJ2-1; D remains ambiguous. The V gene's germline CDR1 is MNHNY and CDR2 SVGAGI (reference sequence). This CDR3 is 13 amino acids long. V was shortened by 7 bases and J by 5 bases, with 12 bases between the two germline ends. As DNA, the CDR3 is TGTGCCAGCATCGGCGCTATTAACAATGAGCAGTTCTTC. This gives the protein CASIGAINNEQFF.

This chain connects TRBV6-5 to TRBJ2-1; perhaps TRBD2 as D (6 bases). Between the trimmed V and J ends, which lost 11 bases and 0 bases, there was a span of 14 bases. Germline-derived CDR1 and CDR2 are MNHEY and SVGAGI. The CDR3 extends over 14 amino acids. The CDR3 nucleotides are TGTGCCGTAGCTCGGGGGAGCTCCTACAATGAGCAGTTCTTC. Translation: CAVARGSSYNEQFF.

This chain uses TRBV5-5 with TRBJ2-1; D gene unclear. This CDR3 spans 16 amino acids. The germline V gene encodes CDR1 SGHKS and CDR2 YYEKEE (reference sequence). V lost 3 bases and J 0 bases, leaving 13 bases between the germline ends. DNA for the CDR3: TGTGCCAGCAGCTGGTGGGAATCAAGCTCCTACAATGAGCAGTTCTTC. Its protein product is CASSWWESSSYNEQFF.

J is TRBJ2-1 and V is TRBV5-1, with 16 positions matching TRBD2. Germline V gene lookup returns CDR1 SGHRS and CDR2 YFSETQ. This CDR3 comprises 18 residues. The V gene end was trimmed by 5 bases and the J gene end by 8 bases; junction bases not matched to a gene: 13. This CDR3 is CASSPGLAGGPINDEQFF. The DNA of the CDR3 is TGCGCCAGCAGTCCGGGACTAGCGGGAGGGCCAATCAATGATGAGCAGTTCTTC. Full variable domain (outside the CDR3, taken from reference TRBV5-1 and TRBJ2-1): KAGVTQTPRYLIKTRGQQVTLSCSPISGHRSVSWYQQTPGQGLQFLFEYFSETQRNKGNFPGRFSGRQFSNSRSEMNVSTLELGDSALYLCASSPGLAGGPINDEQFFGPGTRLTVL.

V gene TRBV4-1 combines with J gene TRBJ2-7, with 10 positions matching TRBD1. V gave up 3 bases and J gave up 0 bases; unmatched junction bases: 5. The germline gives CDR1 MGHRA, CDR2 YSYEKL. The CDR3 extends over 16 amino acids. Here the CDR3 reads CASSHDRGRGSYEQYF. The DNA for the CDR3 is TGCGCCAGCAGCCATGACAGGGGGCGGGGCTCCTACGAGCAGTACTTC.

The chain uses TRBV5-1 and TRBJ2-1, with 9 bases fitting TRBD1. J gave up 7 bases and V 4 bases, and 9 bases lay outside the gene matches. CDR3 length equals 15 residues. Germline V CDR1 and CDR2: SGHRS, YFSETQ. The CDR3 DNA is TGCGCCAGCAGCCAGACCGGGACAGGGACGAATGAGCAGTTCTTC. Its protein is CASSQTGTGTNEQFF.

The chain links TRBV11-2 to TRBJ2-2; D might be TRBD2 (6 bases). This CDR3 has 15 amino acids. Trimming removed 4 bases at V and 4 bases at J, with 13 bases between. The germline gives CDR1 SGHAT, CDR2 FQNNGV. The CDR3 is CASSSTRQFTGELFF. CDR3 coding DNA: TGTGCCAGCAGCTCGACTAGACAGTTCACCGGGGAGCTGTTTTTT.

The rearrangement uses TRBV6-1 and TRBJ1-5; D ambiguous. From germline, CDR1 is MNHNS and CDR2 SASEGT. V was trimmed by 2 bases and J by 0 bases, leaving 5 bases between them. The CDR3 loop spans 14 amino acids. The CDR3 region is CASSEFYSNQPQHF. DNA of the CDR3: TGTGCCAGCAGTGAATTCTATAGCAATCAGCCCCAGCATTTT.

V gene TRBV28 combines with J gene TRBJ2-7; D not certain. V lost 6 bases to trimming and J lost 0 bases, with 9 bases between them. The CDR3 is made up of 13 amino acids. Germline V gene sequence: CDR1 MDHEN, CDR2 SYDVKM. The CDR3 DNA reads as TGTGCCAGCAGCATACCGGGCTCCTACGAGCAGTACTTC. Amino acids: CASSIPGSYEQYF.

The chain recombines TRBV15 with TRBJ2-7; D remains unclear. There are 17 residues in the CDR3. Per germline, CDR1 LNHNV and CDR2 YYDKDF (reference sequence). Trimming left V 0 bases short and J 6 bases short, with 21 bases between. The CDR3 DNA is TGTGCCACCAGCAGAGAAACCCCCGGACCCATTGGCTCCGAGCAGTACTTC. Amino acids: CATSRETPGPIGSEQYF.

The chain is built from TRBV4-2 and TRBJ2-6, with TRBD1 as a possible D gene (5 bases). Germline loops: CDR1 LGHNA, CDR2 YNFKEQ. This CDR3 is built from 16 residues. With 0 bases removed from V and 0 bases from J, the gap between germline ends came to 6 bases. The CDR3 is CASSQEQASGANVLTF. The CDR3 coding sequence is TGTGCCAGCAGCCAAGAACAGGCCTCTGGGGCCAACGTCCTGACTTTC.

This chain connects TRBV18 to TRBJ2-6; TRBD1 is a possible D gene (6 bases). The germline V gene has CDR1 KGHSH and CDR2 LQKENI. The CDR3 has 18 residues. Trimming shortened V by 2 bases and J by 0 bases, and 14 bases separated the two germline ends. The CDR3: CASSPTRVGASGANVLTF. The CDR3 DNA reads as TGTGCCAGCTCACCAACTCGGGTGGGGGCCTCTGGGGCCAACGTCCTGACTTTC.

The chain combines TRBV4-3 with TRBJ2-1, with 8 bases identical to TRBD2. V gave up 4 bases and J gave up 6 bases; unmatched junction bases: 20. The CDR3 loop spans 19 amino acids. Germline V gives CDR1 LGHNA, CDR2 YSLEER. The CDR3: CASSLEGGSASGRVNEQFF. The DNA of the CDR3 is TGCGCCAGCAGCCTCGAGGGGGGGTCCGCCAGCGGGAGAGTCAATGAGCAGTTCTTC.

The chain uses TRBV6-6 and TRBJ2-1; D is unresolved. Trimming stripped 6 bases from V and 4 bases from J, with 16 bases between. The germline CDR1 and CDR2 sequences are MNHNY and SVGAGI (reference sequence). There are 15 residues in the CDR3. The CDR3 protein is CASRPDHYSYNEQFF. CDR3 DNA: TGTGCCAGCAGACCTGACCATTACAGTTACAATGAGCAGTTCTTC.